This T cell receptor beta chain was identified during a study of blood T cell repertoires in COVID-19. Study overall: T cells, B-cell-depleted T cells, or PBMCs supplied cDNA or gDNA.

V lost 2 bases and J 2 bases, leaving 6 bases between the germline ends. The CDR3 extends over 13 amino acids. Using immunoSEQ multiplex PCR, the repertoire was profiled, and TCRdb retains in-frame clones only, with some absent. Of 120,000 to 150,000 clones in the sample, 84% are singletons; the top ten hold about 38%. The sequence came from a human donor in a cohort sampled during active COVID-19. What was sequenced was peripheral blood. The rearrangement links TRBV12-3 or TRBV12-4 to TRBJ1-2; no firm D call. CDR3 in amino acids: CASSLRVNYGYTF. CDR3 DNA sequence: TGTGCCAGCAGTTTAAGAGTCAACTATGGCTACACCTTC.